Presented here are 21 T cell receptor beta chains from one specimen sequenced in a study of T-cell reconstitution after alpha-beta-depleted transplantation in children. As it was prepared, the TCRbeta library received unique molecular identifiers. TCRdb re-called the PCR reads with MiXCR, one entry per CDR3 protein. Seen here are around 410,000 distinct CDR3 sequences, roughly a tenth observed once, and the top ten hold roughly 5%. Specimen: PBMCs from the stem cell graft donor, collected from the stem cell graft. Receptors were obtained from a human donor who donated a stem cell graft to a child with acute myeloid leukemia.

The chain carries TRBV6-1 and TRBJ1-5; D gene unclear. This CDR3 region has 15 residues. Trimming took 6 bases from V and 0 from J, leaving 12 bases between them. Germline CDR1 and CDR2: MNHNS and SASEGT. As DNA, the CDR3 is TGTGCCAGCAGACCACGGGAGGTTAGCAATCAGCCCCAGCATTTT. As protein: CASRPREVSNQPQHF.

This clonotype was counted only a few times. This chain connects TRBV5-1 to TRBJ1-1; D ambiguous. Germline V gene data show CDR1 as SGHRS and CDR2 as YFSETQ. This CDR3 has 15 amino acids. V lost 1 base to trimming and J lost 3 bases, with 13 bases between them. CDR3 nucleotides: TGCGCCAGCAGCTTGACGGGCCGCGGGGACACTGAAGCTTTCTTT. It specifies CASSLTGRGDTEAFF.

CDR3 protein: CASSYGLTGELFF. The CDR3 DNA reads TGTGCCAGCAGTTACGGGTTAACCGGGGAGCTGTTTTTT. The chain is built from TRBV6-5 and TRBJ2-2; D remains unclear. V dropped 2 bases and J dropped 5 bases, with 6 bases sitting between them. The CDR3 contains 13 residues. Germline loops: CDR1 MNHEY, CDR2 SVGAGI.

This clonotype was recorded many times. J is TRBJ2-6 and V is TRBV12-3 or TRBV12-4; D is possibly TRBD1 (5 bases). V dropped 7 bases and J dropped 2 bases, with 9 bases sitting between them. The CDR3 length is 14 residues. CDR3 sequence: CASNQGTGANVLTF. In nucleotides, the CDR3 is TGTGCCAGCAATCAGGGTACTGGGGCCAACGTCCTGACTTTC.

In its sample, this clonotype was seen a few times. The chain combines TRBV10-3 with TRBJ2-7; 7 bases align to TRBD2. CDR1 and CDR2 (germline): ENHRY, SYGVKD. J lost 6 bases, V lost 1 base, and 12 bases had no gene match. The CDR3 covers 16 residues. Here the CDR3 DNA reads TGTGCCATCAGTGAGTTCAGTGGCGGGGGAGTGGTCGAGCAGTACGTC. Its translation is CAISEFSGGGVVEQYV.

The chain joins TRBV12-3 or TRBV12-4 to TRBJ1-1; D is undetermined. Trimming cost V 2 bases and J 2 bases, with 12 bases left between them. This CDR3 contains 15 residues. Here the CDR3 DNA reads TGTGCCAGCAGTTTAAACAGTTCCCCCAACACTGAAGCTTTCTTT. It specifies CASSLNSSPNTEAFF.

This clonotype has just a few counts. The chain is built from TRBV14 and TRBJ2-5; TRBD2 agrees at 13 bases. With 5 bases clipped from V and 0 bases from J, the junction kept 3 bases outside the gene matches. The CDR3 has 16 amino acids. Germline lookup yields CDR1 SGHDN and CDR2 FVKESK. This chain's CDR3 is CASSEGLAGYQETQYF. The CDR3 nucleotides are TGTGCCAGCAGCGAGGGACTAGCGGGGTACCAAGAGACCCAGTACTTC.

For the CDR3, the DNA is TGTGCCAGCAGTGAGGGGGACAGAATTTACAATGAGCAGTTCTTC. Amino acid sequence: CASSEGDRIYNEQFF. The rearrangement joins TRBV6-1 to TRBJ2-1, with 7 bases that match TRBD1. Trimming removed 3 bases from V and 4 bases from J; junction bases left unmatched: 6. The CDR3 loop spans 15 amino acids. Germline CDR1 and CDR2: MNHNS and SASEGT.

The chain links TRBV6-5 to TRBJ2-7, with TRBD2 identical over 10 bases. The V gene end was trimmed by 1 base and the J gene end by 5 bases; junction bases not matched to a gene: 2. Germline lookup yields CDR1 MNHEY and CDR2 SVGAGI. The CDR3 contains 14 residues. The CDR3 DNA reads as TGTGCCAGCAGTTACTGGCTAGCGGGAGACGAGCAGTACTTC. Translated, it gives CASSYWLAGDEQYF.

This clonotype has more than one count but fewer than ten. The V call is TRBV5-5, the J call TRBJ1-5; 7 nucleotides align to TRBD1. Unmatched junction bases numbered 11, after V lost 5 bases and J lost 3 bases. Germline values: CDR1 SGHKS, CDR2 YYEKEE (reference sequence). The CDR3 spans 16 residues. The CDR3 region is CASREQGTDYNQPQHF. DNA of the CDR3: TGTGCCAGCAGGGAACAGGGGACAGACTACAATCAGCCCCAGCATTTT. The variable domain in full, with the rest retrieved from reference TRBV5-5 and TRBJ1-5, is DAGVTQSPTHLIKTRGQQVTLRCSPISGHKSVSWYQQVLGQGPQFIFQYYEKEERGRGNFPDRFSARQFPNYSSELNVNALLLGDSALYLCASREQGTDYNQPQHFGDGTRLSIL.

V usage is TRBV6-2 or TRBV6-3 and J usage is TRBJ1-5; no reliable D call. Trimming took off 7 bases at V and 0 bases at J, with 10 bases between the two ends. This CDR3 region has 14 residues. In germline, CDR1 is MNHEY, CDR2 SVGEGT. CDR3 in amino acids: CASTKGNSNQPQHF. The CDR3 coding sequence is TGTGCCAGCACCAAAGGGAATAGCAATCAGCCCCAGCATTTT.

J is TRBJ2-4 and V is TRBV12-3 or TRBV12-4; D is perhaps TRBD1 (6 bases). The CDR3 consists of 13 residues. V was shortened by 5 bases and J by 4 bases, with 9 bases between the two germline ends. The CDR3 sequence: CASSNTGKNIQYF. The CDR3 coding sequence is TGTGCCAGCAGTAACACAGGGAAAAACATTCAGTACTTC.

This clonotype was recorded a few times. The rearrangement uses TRBV20-1 and TRBJ1-2; D not certain. V gave up 4 bases and J gave up 6 bases, with 21 bases separating them. Germline V CDR1 and CDR2: DFQATT, SNEGSKA (reference sequence). The CDR3 is 15 residues long. The chain's CDR3 is CSAITPGGPPDGYTF. In DNA form, the CDR3 reads TGCAGTGCTATAACCCCAGGTGGGCCTCCGGATGGCTACACCTTC.

This sequence joins TRBV20-1 and TRBJ2-3; tentative D call: TRBD2 (6 bases). This CDR3 is built from 20 residues. V was pared by 2 bases and J by 0 bases, with 27 bases between. From germline, CDR1 is DFQATT and CDR2 SNEGSKA (reference sequence). This chain's CDR3 is CSARKGLGRVVAGSTDTQYF. CDR3 nucleotides: TGCAGTGCTAGAAAAGGACTCGGACGGGTCGTCGCGGGGAGCACAGATACGCAGTATTTT.

Notes on this clonotype: A much larger clone is a single base away; this may be a read error. J is TRBJ2-7 and V is TRBV27; 8 nucleotides match TRBD2. From germline, CDR1 is MNHEY and CDR2 SMNVEV (reference sequence). This CDR3 has 14 amino acids. Germline trimming cut 5 bases from V and 11 bases from J; bases unmatched to any gene: 14. The CDR3 loop reads CASSPEMGGRSEYF. As DNA, the CDR3 is TGTGCCAGCAGTCCGGAGATGGGCGGGAGGTCAGAGTACTTC.

The rearrangement joins TRBV6-2 or TRBV6-3 to TRBJ2-5; D call uncertain. The CDR3 has 14 amino acids. The germline CDR1 and CDR2 sequences are MNHEY and SVGEGT. Between the trimmed V and J ends, which lost 4 bases and 5 bases, there was a span of 14 bases. The CDR3 loop reads CASSFVGVRETQYF. CDR3 DNA: TGTGCCAGCAGTTTCGTTGGAGTCCGGGAGACCCAGTACTTC.

The chain carries TRBV30 and TRBJ1-1; possible D gene TRBD1, 5 bases. The CDR3 is 11 residues long. Germline V CDR1 and CDR2: GTSNPN, SVGIG (reference sequence). Trimming took off 3 bases at V and 6 bases at J, with 8 bases between the two ends. CDR3: CAWSRASEAFF. CDR3 in DNA: TGTGCCTGGAGCAGGGCCTCTGAAGCTTTCTTT.

The genes are TRBV6-5 and TRBJ2-7; 7 bases agree with TRBD1. This CDR3 comprises 13 residues. V gave up 2 bases and J gave up 6 bases; unmatched junction bases: 4. The germline CDR1 and CDR2 sequences are MNHEY and SVGAGI. CDR3 coding DNA: TGTGCCAGCAGTTACATCAGGGGGAGCGAGCAGTACTTC. It translates to CASSYIRGSEQYF.

The V and J genes are TRBV6-5 and TRBJ1-1; TRBD1 agrees at 7 bases. The CDR3 is 12 amino acids. The trim removed 5 bases at V and 5 bases at J, leaving 2 bases unmatched. Germline V gives CDR1 MNHEY, CDR2 SVGAGI. The CDR3 DNA reads TGTGCCAGCAGTAGGGGGCTTACTGAAGCTTTCTTT. This encodes CASSRGLTEAFF.

This clonotype was seen at least ten times. The chain has TRBV15 and TRBJ2-7; D is unclear. Deletions cut 0 bases from V and 4 bases from J, with 10 bases between. This CDR3 is built from 14 residues. CDR1 and CDR2 from the germline V gene are LNHNV and YYDKDF (reference sequence). CDR3 amino acids: CATSRDRGSYEQYV. The CDR3 DNA reads TGTGCCACCAGCAGAGACCGTGGATCATACGAGCAGTACGTC.

This clonotype occurred many times. The chain is built from TRBV10-3 and TRBJ2-2; TRBD1 agrees at 8 bases. Germline CDR1 ENHRY, CDR2 SYGVKD. V dropped 8 bases and J dropped 2; count of bases not matched to a gene: 1. The CDR3 is made up of 13 amino acids. This CDR3 is CAIGQGNTGELFF. As DNA, the CDR3 is TGTGCCATCGGACAGGGAAACACCGGGGAGCTGTTTTTT.